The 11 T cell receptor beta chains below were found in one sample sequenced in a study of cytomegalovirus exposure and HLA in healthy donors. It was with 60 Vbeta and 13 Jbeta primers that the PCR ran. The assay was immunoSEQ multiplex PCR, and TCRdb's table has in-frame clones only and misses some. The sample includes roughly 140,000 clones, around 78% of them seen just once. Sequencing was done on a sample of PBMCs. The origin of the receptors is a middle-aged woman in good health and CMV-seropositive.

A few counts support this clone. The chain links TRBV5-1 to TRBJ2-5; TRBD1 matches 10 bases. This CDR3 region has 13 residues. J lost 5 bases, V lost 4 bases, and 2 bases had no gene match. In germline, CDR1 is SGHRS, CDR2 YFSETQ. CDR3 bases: TGCGCCAGCAGCATGGACAGGGGGGAGACCCAGTACTTC. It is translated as CASSMDRGETQYF.

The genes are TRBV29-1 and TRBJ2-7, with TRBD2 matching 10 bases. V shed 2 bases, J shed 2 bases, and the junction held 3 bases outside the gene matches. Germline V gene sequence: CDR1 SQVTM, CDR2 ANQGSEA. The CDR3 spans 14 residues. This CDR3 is CSVESGRGPYEQYF. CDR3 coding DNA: TGCAGCGTTGAAAGCGGGAGGGGACCCTACGAGCAGTACTTC.

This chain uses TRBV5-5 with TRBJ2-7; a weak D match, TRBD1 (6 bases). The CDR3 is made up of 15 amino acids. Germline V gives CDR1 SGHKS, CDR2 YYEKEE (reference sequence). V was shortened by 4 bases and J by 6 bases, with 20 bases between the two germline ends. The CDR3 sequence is CASSLLGHPSGEQYF. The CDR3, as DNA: TGTGCCAGCAGCCTGTTGGGACACCCCTCCGGCGAGCAGTACTTC.

This CDR3 is CASRRSESPLHF. The CDR3 region has the DNA TGTGCCAGCAGAAGATCAGAATCACCCCTCCACTTT. The V and J genes are TRBV6-1 and TRBJ1-6; no clear D gene. Trimming pared 6 bases from V and 10 bases from J, leaving 10 bases between. CDR1 and CDR2 from the germline V gene are MNHNS and SASEGT. This CDR3 spans 12 amino acids.

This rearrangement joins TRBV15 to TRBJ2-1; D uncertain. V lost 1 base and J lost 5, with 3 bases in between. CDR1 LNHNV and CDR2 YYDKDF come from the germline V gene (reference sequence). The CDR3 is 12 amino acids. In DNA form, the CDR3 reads TGTGCCACCAGCAGAGTCGACAATGAGCAGTTCTTC. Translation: CATSRVDNEQFF. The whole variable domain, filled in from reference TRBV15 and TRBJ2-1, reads DAMVIQNPRYQVTQFGKPVTLSCSQTLNHNVMYWYQQKSSQAPKLLFHYYDKDFNNEADTPDNFQSRRPNTSFCFLDIRSPGLGDTAMYLCATSRVDNEQFFGPGTRLTVL.

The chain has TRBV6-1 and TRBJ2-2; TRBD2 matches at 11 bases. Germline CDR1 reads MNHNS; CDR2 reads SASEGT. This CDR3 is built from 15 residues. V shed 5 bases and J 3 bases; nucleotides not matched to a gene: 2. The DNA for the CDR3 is TGTGCCAGCAGTAGGACTAGCGGGTACACCGGGGAGCTGTTTTTT. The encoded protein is CASSRTSGYTGELFF.

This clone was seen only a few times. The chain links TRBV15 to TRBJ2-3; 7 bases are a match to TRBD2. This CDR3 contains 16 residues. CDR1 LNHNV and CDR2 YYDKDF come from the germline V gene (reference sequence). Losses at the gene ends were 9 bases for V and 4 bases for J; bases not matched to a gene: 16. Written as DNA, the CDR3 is TGTGCCACTGGGCGGGGCGGGAGTTGGGGCGCAGATACGCAGTATTTT. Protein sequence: CATGRGGSWGADTQYF.

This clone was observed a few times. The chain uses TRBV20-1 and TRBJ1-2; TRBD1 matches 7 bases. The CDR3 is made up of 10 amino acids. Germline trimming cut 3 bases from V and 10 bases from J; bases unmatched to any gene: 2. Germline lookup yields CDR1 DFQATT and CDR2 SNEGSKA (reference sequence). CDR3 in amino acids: CSASTGDYTF. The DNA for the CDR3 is TGCAGTGCTAGCACAGGGGACTACACCTTC.

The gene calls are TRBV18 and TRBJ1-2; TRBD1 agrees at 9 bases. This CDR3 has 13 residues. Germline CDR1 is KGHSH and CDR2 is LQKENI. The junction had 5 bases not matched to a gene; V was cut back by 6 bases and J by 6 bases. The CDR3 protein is CASSWDREDGYTF. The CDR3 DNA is TGTGCCAGCTCCTGGGACAGGGAGGATGGCTACACCTTC.

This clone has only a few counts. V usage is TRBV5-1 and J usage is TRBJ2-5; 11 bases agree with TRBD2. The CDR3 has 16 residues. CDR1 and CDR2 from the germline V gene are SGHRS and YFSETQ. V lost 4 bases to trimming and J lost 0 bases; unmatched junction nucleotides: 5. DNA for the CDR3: TGCGCCAGCAGCGTAGGGACTAGCGGCTACCAAGAGACCCAGTACTTC. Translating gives CASSVGTSGYQETQYF.

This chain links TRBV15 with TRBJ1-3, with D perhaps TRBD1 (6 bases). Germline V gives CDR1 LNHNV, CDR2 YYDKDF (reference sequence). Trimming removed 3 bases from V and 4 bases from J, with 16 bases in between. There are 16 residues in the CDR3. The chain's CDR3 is CATSRARGRGGNTIYF. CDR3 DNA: TGTGCCACCAGCAGGGCCAGGGGCCGTGGAGGAAACACCATATATTTT.